Listed here are 9 T cell receptor beta chains from one sample, sequenced in a study of shared clonotypes between healthy human individuals. The table came from immunoSEQ multiplex PCR; TCRdb's copy has only in-frame clones and leaves some out. The top ten clones hold approximately 1.5% of a sample with over a million clones, approximately 70% of them seen once. Sequencing used memory CD4+ T cells sorted from blood. The subset denotes: CD45RA-negative fraction. Source of these receptors: a man between 18 and 35 years old in good health.

V usage is TRBV21-1 and J usage is TRBJ2-1; the listed D gene, TRBD1, was not tested against the DNA. TRBV21-1 is tagged as a pseudogene. The length of the CDR3 is 14 residues. Written as DNA, the CDR3 is TGTGCCAGCCAGTCCCGCCAGGGATACAATGAGCAGTTCTTC. Translated: CASQSRQGYNEQFF.

CDR3 protein: CASSEDISSGNTIYF. The DNA for the CDR3 is TGTGCCAGCAGTGAGGACATTAGCTCTGGAAACACCATATATTTT. V gene TRBV28 combines with J gene TRBJ1-3, with a tentative D call TRBD1 (5 bases). The CDR3 is made up of 15 amino acids. The germline V gene has CDR1 MDHEN and CDR2 SYDVKM. Between the trimmed V and J ends, which lost 5 bases and 0 bases, there was a span of 11 bases.

The gene calls are TRBV6-1 and TRBJ2-1; 11 bases are a match to TRBD1. This CDR3 spans 16 amino acids. Trimming took 4 bases from V and 2 from J; bases not matched to a gene: 4. CDR1 and CDR2 from the germline V gene are MNHNS and SASEGT. The DNA for the CDR3 is TGTGCCAGCAGTGCACCGGGACAGGGGGCCTACAATGAGCAGTTCTTC. It encodes CASSAPGQGAYNEQFF.

The chain carries TRBV4-1 and TRBJ2-1, with a weak D call TRBD2 (6 bases). Germline V lookup: CDR1 MGHRA, CDR2 YSYEKL. The V end lost 0 bases, the J end lost 4 bases, and 16 bases lay between the germline ends. This CDR3 has 17 residues. The CDR3 loop is CASSQDHGGTAYNEQFF. CDR3 in DNA: TGCGCCAGCAGCCAAGATCATGGTGGGACTGCTTACAATGAGCAGTTCTTC.

This clone was counted a single time. This chain links TRBV6-5 with TRBJ1-4, with D tentatively TRBD1 (6 bases). Germline-derived CDR1 and CDR2 are MNHEY and SVGAGI. This CDR3 spans 15 amino acids. V was pared by 0 bases and J by 8 bases, with 13 bases between. The CDR3 region is CASSYSGGQWEKLFF. As DNA, the CDR3 is TGTGCCAGCAGTTACTCAGGGGGGCAGTGGGAAAAACTGTTTTTT.

The chain uses TRBV19 and TRBJ2-1; 9 bases match TRBD1. Trimming took 2 bases from V and 5 from J; bases not matched to a gene: 16. The CDR3 extends over 19 amino acids. CDR1 is LNHDA, CDR2 SQIVND, per germline (reference sequence). The CDR3 DNA follows: TGTGCCAGTAGTATACGGGGACAGGGTAACCCCAAGATAAACAATGAGCAGTTCTTC. This gives the protein CASSIRGQGNPKINNEQFF.

The rearrangement joins TRBV10-2 to TRBJ2-1; 8 nucleotides agree with TRBD2. Germline V gene data show CDR1 as WSHSY and CDR2 as SAAADI. V was pared by 6 bases and J by 2 bases, with 9 bases of the junction left unmatched. The CDR3 extends over 16 amino acids. CDR3 amino acids: CASSPASGRTYNEQFF. Here the CDR3 DNA reads TGCGCCAGCAGCCCAGCTAGCGGGCGGACCTACAATGAGCAGTTCTTC.

The chain recombines TRBV30 with TRBJ1-2; no clear D. Deletions cut 3 bases from V and 5 bases from J, with 16 bases between. This CDR3 region has 14 residues. Germline V lookup: CDR1 GTSNPN, CDR2 SVGIG (reference sequence). This CDR3 is CAWRAGSGRYGYTF. The CDR3 nucleotides read TGTGCCTGGAGGGCCGGAAGTGGTCGGTATGGCTACACCTTC.

This chain connects TRBV6-5 to TRBJ1-2, with D possibly matching TRBD1 (5 bases). The CDR3 length is 12 residues. With 6 bases removed from V and 4 bases from J, the gap between germline ends came to 9 bases. Germline V gene lookup returns CDR1 MNHEY and CDR2 SVGAGI. The CDR3 DNA reads TGTGCCAGCAGCGTGGGGGGCTATGGCTACACCTTC. Its protein product is CASSVGGYGYTF.